A single sample is the source of the 13 T cell receptor beta chains below, sequenced in a study of blood T cell repertoires in COVID-19. Generated by immunoSEQ multiplex PCR, the TCRdb table keeps only in-frame clones and is missing some. The table records tens of thousands of clones, over 75% of them present only once. The material sequenced was peripheral blood. The receptors here all came from a human donor in a cohort sampled during active COVID-19.

The table lists this clone with a few counts. The CDR3 nucleotides read TGTGCCAGCAGCCAAGCCTATAGCAATCAGCCCCAGCATTTT. It translates to CASSQAYSNQPQHF. The V gene is TRBV3-1 (or the pseudogene TRBV3-2), the J gene TRBJ1-5; no firm D call. This CDR3 has 14 amino acids. Germline CDR1 LGHDT, CDR2 YNNKEL (reference sequence). V lost 1 base and J lost 0, with 4 bases in between.

The V gene is TRBV7-2, the J gene TRBJ2-7; weak D call: TRBD2 (5 bases). The V and J ends lost 3 bases and 0 bases respectively, with 12 bases between them. Per germline, CDR1 SGHTA and CDR2 FQGNSA. The CDR3 is 15 amino acids. The CDR3: CASSFWGGSSYEQYF. The CDR3 coding sequence is TGTGCCAGCAGCTTCTGGGGTGGGAGCTCCTACGAGCAGTACTTC. The full variable domain, in which reference TRBV7-2 and TRBJ2-7 provide the parts outside the CDR3, is GAGVSQSPSNKVTEKGKDVELRCDPISGHTALYWYRQSLGQGLEFLIYFQGNSAPDKSGLPSDRFSAERTGGSVSTLTIQRTQQEDSAVYLCASSFWGGSSYEQYFGPGTRLTVT.

This clone was detected only a few times. The chain has TRBV6-2 or TRBV6-3 and TRBJ1-5, with 8 bases that match TRBD1. V was pared by 0 bases and J by 5 bases, with 6 bases of the junction left unmatched. Germline CDR1 is MNHEY and CDR2 is SVGEGT. The CDR3 contains 16 residues. This CDR3 reads CASSYSPRTGHQPQHF. In nucleotides, the CDR3 is TGTGCCAGCAGTTACTCCCCAAGGACAGGGCATCAGCCCCAGCATTTT.

In this sample, this clone turned up once. The chain recombines TRBV7-2 with TRBJ2-4; 9 positions match TRBD1. Germline V gives CDR1 SGHTA, CDR2 FQGNSA. With V trimmed by 5 bases and J by 1 base, 6 bases remained unmatched. CDR3 length equals 16 residues. The CDR3 nucleotides read TGTGCCAGCAGCCCGGACAGGGGCCCGGCCAAAAACATTCAGTACTTC. This codes for CASSPDRGPAKNIQYF.

CDR3 amino acids: CASSFPPGRSGGRNEQFF. The CDR3 DNA is TGTGCCAGCAGCTTTCCCCCAGGACGGAGCGGCGGACGGAATGAGCAGTTCTTC. This rearrangement joins TRBV7-9 to TRBJ2-1, with a weak D call TRBD2 (5 bases). The CDR3 covers 18 residues. Trimming cost V 3 bases and J 7 bases, with 25 bases left between them. CDR1 and CDR2 (germline): SEHNR, FQNEAQ (reference sequence).

J is TRBJ2-7 and V is TRBV28; no clear D. CDR3 size: 11 residues. The V and J ends lost 4 bases and 4 bases respectively, with 5 bases between them. The V gene's germline CDR1 is MDHEN and CDR2 SYDVKM. The CDR3 is CASSYTYEQYF. CDR3 sequence (DNA): TGTGCCAGCAGTTATACTTACGAGCAGTACTTC.

The V and J genes are TRBV7-2 and TRBJ1-5; weak D call: TRBD1 (6 bases). This CDR3 contains 16 residues. Per the germline V gene, CDR1 is SGHTA and CDR2 is FQGNSA. V was shortened by 4 bases and J by 0 bases, with 13 bases between the two germline ends. The CDR3 DNA reads TGTGCCAGCAGCTCTCAGGGGACCGGTAGCAATCAGCCCCAGCATTTT. This sequence encodes CASSSQGTGSNQPQHF.

The count of this clone is one. The chain employs TRBV19 and TRBJ2-7; TRBD2 agrees at 10 bases. The trim removed 5 bases at V and 3 bases at J, leaving 10 bases unmatched. Per germline, CDR1 LNHDA and CDR2 SQIVND (reference sequence). The CDR3 totals 16 residues. The CDR3 nucleotides are TGTGCCAGTAGTGCTCGGACTAGCGGCTTCCTCTACGAGCAGTACTTC. This encodes CASSARTSGFLYEQYF.

The chain couples TRBV6-6 to TRBJ1-5; D not certain. This CDR3 has 16 amino acids. Trimming cost V 6 bases and J 0 bases, with 15 bases left between them. Germline CDR1 is MNHNY and CDR2 is SVGAGI (reference sequence). The CDR3 loop reads CASRSSRGNSNQPQHF. The DNA of the CDR3 is TGTGCCAGCAGGTCCTCCCGGGGAAATAGCAATCAGCCCCAGCATTTT.

The gene calls are TRBV6-1 and TRBJ2-1, with TRBD2 identical over 8 bases. Germline V CDR1 and CDR2: MNHNS, SASEGT. The CDR3 sequence is 14 residues long. V gave up 2 bases and J gave up 6 bases; unmatched junction bases: 3. The CDR3: CASSEQRGLNEQFF. The CDR3 DNA reads TGTGCCAGCAGTGAACAGCGGGGGCTCAATGAGCAGTTCTTC.

The V and J genes are TRBV5-5 and TRBJ2-1; 8 bases match TRBD1. The CDR3 runs 13 residues. Germline CDR1 reads SGHKS; CDR2 reads YYEKEE (reference sequence). The ends lost 4 bases at V and 5 bases at J; junction bases unmatched: 2. CDR3 region: CASSLDRDNEQFF. CDR3 sequence (DNA): TGTGCCAGCAGCCTGGACAGGGACAATGAGCAGTTCTTC.

The table lists this clone with a count of one. This chain uses TRBV20-1 with TRBJ2-7; unclear D gene. There are 10 residues in the CDR3. Germline loops: CDR1 DFQATT, CDR2 SNEGSKA (reference sequence). V was clipped by 5 bases and J by 3 bases, with 5 bases between them. CDR3 amino acids: CSAFLYEQYF. CDR3 bases: TGCAGTGCTTTTCTCTACGAGCAGTACTTC.

In DNA, the CDR3 is TGTGCCAGCAACAAGATCGGCCTAGCGGGAGCGTGGCAGTACTTC. It codes for CASNKIGLAGAWQYF. V is TRBV2 and J is TRBJ2-7; 10 bases match TRBD2. V was pared by 7 bases and J by 9 bases, with 15 bases of the junction left unmatched. The CDR3 consists of 15 residues. Germline loops: CDR1 SNHLY, CDR2 FYNNEI.